Below are 8 T cell receptor beta chains sequenced from a single sample in a study of cytomegalovirus exposure and HLA in healthy donors. TCRdb's copy holds only in-frame clones and misses some; the assay was immunoSEQ multiplex PCR. This table holds tens of thousands of clones, roughly 94% found once. The sequenced material came from PBMCs. These receptors all come from a woman in her late teens or twenties in good health and CMV-seropositive.

The chain joins TRBV11-3 to TRBJ1-1; no definite D call. Trimming left V 3 bases short and J 4 bases short, with 9 bases between. CDR3 length: 13 residues. The germline CDR1 and CDR2 sequences are SGHNT and YENEEA. CDR3: CASSFSTGTEAFF. The CDR3 region has the DNA TGTGCCAGCAGCTTTAGTACGGGCACTGAAGCTTTCTTT.

The rearrangement uses TRBV5-1 and TRBJ2-3, with 8 bases that match TRBD2. CDR3 size: 15 residues. After removal of 6 bases from V and 3 bases from J, the junction contained 9 bases not matched to a gene. The germline V gene encodes CDR1 SGHRS and CDR2 YFSETQ. The CDR3 here is CASKPGSGATDTQYF. The CDR3 region has the DNA TGCGCCAGCAAACCCGGTAGCGGGGCAACAGATACGCAGTATTTT.

The chain combines TRBV28 with TRBJ2-2, with D possibly matching TRBD1 (5 bases). Trimming took 5 bases from V and 6 from J, leaving 22 bases between them. Per germline, CDR1 MDHEN and CDR2 SYDVKM. The CDR3 has 17 amino acids. CDR3 bases: TGTGCCAGCAGTCCTTCCTCCGGACAAGAGCTAGCCGGGGAGCTGTTTTTT. The encoded protein is CASSPSSGQELAGELFF.

The CDR3 nucleotides read TGTGCCAGCAGCCAGGGGAGGGAAGGGTATGGCTACACCTTC. The encoded protein is CASSQGREGYGYTF. The chain joins TRBV7-9 to TRBJ1-2; tentative D call: TRBD1 (6 bases). The CDR3 is made up of 14 amino acids. Trimming cost V 5 bases and J 5 bases, with 15 bases left between them. Germline V gene data show CDR1 as SEHNR and CDR2 as FQNEAQ (reference sequence).

This clone was seen only once. The chain combines TRBV9 with TRBJ2-1, with 9 nucleotides matching TRBD2. V shed 0 bases and J 4 bases; nucleotides not matched to a gene: 5. Looked up from germline, CDR1 is SGDLS and CDR2 is YYNGEE. The CDR3 sequence is 16 residues long. The chain's CDR3 is CASSVVAGATYNEQFF. DNA of the CDR3: TGTGCCAGCAGCGTAGTAGCGGGGGCTACATACAATGAGCAGTTCTTC.

The chain links TRBV19 to TRBJ1-3, with 7 bases fitting TRBD1. The CDR3 has 15 amino acids. The ends lost 6 bases at V and 0 bases at J; junction bases unmatched: 5. The germline V gene encodes CDR1 LNHDA and CDR2 SQIVND (reference sequence). The CDR3 sequence is CASRRDRHSGNTIYF. The CDR3 DNA is TGTGCCAGTAGGAGGGACAGACACTCTGGAAACACCATATATTTT.

The genes are TRBV28 and TRBJ2-2; TRBD2 is a possible D gene (6 bases). This CDR3 is 16 amino acids long. V gave up 6 bases and J gave up 3 bases, with 17 bases separating them. Germline CDR1 and CDR2: MDHEN and SYDVKM. CDR3 region: CASRKIWGVDTGELFF. The CDR3 DNA sequence: TGTGCCAGCAGGAAGATTTGGGGGGTGGACACCGGGGAGCTGTTTTTT.

This chain links TRBV7-3 with TRBJ2-7, with 12 nucleotides matching TRBD1. CDR3 length: 15 residues. CDR1 is SGHTA and CDR2 is FQGTGA in the germline V gene. J gave up 4 bases and V 5 bases, and 6 bases lay outside the gene matches. CDR3 protein: CASSRTGQGAYEQYF. CDR3 coding DNA: TGTGCCAGCAGCCGGACGGGACAGGGGGCTTACGAGCAGTACTTC.